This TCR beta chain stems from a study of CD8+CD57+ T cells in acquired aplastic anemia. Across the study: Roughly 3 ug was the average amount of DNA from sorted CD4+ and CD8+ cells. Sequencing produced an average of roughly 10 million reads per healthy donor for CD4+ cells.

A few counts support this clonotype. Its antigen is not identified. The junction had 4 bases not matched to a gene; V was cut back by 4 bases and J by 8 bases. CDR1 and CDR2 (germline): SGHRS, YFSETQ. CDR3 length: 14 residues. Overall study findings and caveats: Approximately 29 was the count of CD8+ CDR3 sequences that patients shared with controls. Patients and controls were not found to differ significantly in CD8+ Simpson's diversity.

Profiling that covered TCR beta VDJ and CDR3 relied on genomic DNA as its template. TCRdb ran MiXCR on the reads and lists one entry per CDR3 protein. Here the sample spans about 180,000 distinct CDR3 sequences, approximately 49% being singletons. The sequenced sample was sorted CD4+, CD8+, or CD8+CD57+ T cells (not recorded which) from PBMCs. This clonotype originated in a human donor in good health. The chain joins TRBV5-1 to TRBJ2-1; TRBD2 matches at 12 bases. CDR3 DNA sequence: TGCGCCAGCAGCAGACTAGCGGGAGACGATGAGCAGTTCTTC. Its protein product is CASSRLAGDDEQFF. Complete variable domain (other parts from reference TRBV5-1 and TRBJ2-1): KAGVTQTPRYLIKTRGQQVTLSCSPISGHRSVSWYQQTPGQGLQFLFEYFSETQRNKGNFPGRFSGRQFSNSRSEMNVSTLELGDSALYLCASSRLAGDDEQFFGPGTRLTVL.